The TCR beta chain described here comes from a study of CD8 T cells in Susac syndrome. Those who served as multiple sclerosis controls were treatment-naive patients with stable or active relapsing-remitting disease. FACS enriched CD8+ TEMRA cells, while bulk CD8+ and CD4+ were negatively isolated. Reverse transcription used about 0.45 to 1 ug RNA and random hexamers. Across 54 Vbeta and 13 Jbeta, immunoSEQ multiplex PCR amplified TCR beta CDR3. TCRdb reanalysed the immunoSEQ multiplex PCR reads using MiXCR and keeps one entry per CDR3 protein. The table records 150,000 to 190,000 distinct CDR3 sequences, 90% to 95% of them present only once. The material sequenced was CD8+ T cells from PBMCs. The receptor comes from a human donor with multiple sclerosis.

CDR3 protein: CASSLNRGVGRNEQFF. In nucleotides, the CDR3 is TGTGCCAGCAGCTTAAATCGAGGCGTGGGGCGGAATGAGCAGTTCTTC. The rearrangement links TRBV7-8 to TRBJ2-1; D perhaps matches TRBD1 (5 bases). V lost 2 bases and J lost 7, with 18 bases in between. Germline CDR1 is SGHVS and CDR2 is FQNEAQ. The CDR3 length is 16 residues.